Below, 24 T cell receptor beta chains from the same sample are listed, as sequenced in a study of lymphopenia after photon versus proton radiotherapy. Generated by immunoSEQ multiplex PCR, the TCRdb table keeps only in-frame clones and is missing some. The sample yields around 62,000 clones, approximately 84% seen once. The sequencing used peripheral blood, collected from a patient treated with proton-based radiotherapy. Every receptor here comes from a man aged 55 to 70 with pancreatic cancer.

This chain connects TRBV6-1 to TRBJ2-7; D is uncertain. V was pared by 2 bases and J by 3 bases, with 5 bases between. The CDR3 sequence is 12 residues long. Germline V gene sequence: CDR1 MNHNS, CDR2 SASEGT. CDR3 protein: CASSEPLYEQYF. As DNA, the CDR3 is TGTGCCAGCAGTGAACCGCTCTACGAGCAGTACTTC.

V usage is TRBV9 and J usage is TRBJ2-3, with D maybe TRBD1 (6 bases). The CDR3 is made up of 17 amino acids. V gave up 0 bases and J gave up 6 bases, with 20 bases separating them. Germline V gives CDR1 SGDLS, CDR2 YYNGEE. The CDR3 spells CASSVDPGQGIRDTQYF. DNA of the CDR3: TGTGCCAGCAGCGTAGACCCTGGGCAGGGGATTAGGGATACGCAGTATTTT.

V gene TRBV7-2 combines with J gene TRBJ2-6, with a weak D call TRBD2 (5 bases). The V and J ends lost 7 bases and 15 bases respectively, with 13 bases between them. This CDR3 has 11 amino acids. Germline V gives CDR1 SGHTA, CDR2 FQGNSA. The CDR3 reads CASTQARALTF. CDR3 bases: TGTGCCAGCACCCAAGCGAGGGCCCTGACTTTC.

The sample holds a few counts of this clone. The V and J genes are TRBV11-2 and TRBJ1-4; 7 nucleotides line up with TRBD1. There are 15 residues in the CDR3. V lost 4 bases and J lost 8; bases outside the gene matches: 10. Germline lookup yields CDR1 SGHAT and CDR2 FQNNGV. In nucleotides, the CDR3 is TGTGCCAGCAGCTCATTCACAGGGGTTCAAGAAAAACTGTTTTTT. Translated: CASSSFTGVQEKLFF.

CDR3 nucleotide sequence: TGTGCCAGCAGCTTCACTGGGGGGCACGAGCAGTACTTC. The encoded protein is CASSFTGGHEQYF. J is TRBJ2-5 and V is TRBV7-2; D is tentatively TRBD1 or TRBD2 (6 bases each). Judging by the DNA end, TRBJ2-7 fits better; the J call may be wrong. In germline, CDR1 is SGHTA, CDR2 FQGNSA. This CDR3 contains 13 residues.

V gene TRBV2 combines with J gene TRBJ2-1; 11 nucleotides line up with TRBD2. Trimming cost V 3 bases and J 7 bases; bases outside gene matches: 2. The germline gives CDR1 SNHLY, CDR2 FYNNEI. The CDR3 is made up of 14 amino acids. Here the CDR3 DNA reads TGTGCCAGCAGTGAGCCTAGCGGGGGGAATGAGCAGTTCTTC. The encoded protein is CASSEPSGGNEQFF.

V and J are TRBV7-9 and TRBJ1-4, with D maybe TRBD1 (5 bases). This CDR3 is 16 amino acids long. V gave up 3 bases and J gave up 3 bases, with 14 bases separating them. Germline V lookup: CDR1 SEHNR, CDR2 FQNEAQ (reference sequence). CDR3 amino acids: CASSFQGTSSNEKLFF. The CDR3 nucleotides read TGTGCCAGCAGCTTCCAGGGAACCTCCTCTAATGAAAAACTGTTTTTT.

The genes are TRBV27 and TRBJ2-7; D might be TRBD1 or TRBD2, each matching 6 bases. The CDR3 consists of 15 residues. Trimming removed 9 bases at V and 3 bases at J, with 21 bases between. Per the germline V gene, CDR1 is MNHEY and CDR2 is SMNVEV (reference sequence). This CDR3 reads CASLGGRDTVYEQYF. CDR3 DNA sequence: TGTGCCAGTCTGGGGGGTCGGGACACCGTCTACGAGCAGTACTTC.

This clone was counted only a few times. The chain is built from TRBV6-5 and TRBJ2-6, with TRBD1 as a possible D gene (6 bases). The CDR3 is 15 residues long. CDR1 and CDR2 from the germline V gene are MNHEY and SVGAGI. V was pared by 5 bases and J by 0 bases, with 8 bases between. This CDR3 is CASSQGSSGANVLTF. Here the CDR3 DNA reads TGTGCCAGCAGTCAGGGGTCCTCTGGGGCCAACGTCCTGACTTTC.

The chain has TRBV5-1 and TRBJ1-1, with D uncertain. V lost 0 bases to trimming and J lost 4 bases, with 13 bases between them. The CDR3 is made up of 15 amino acids. Germline lookup yields CDR1 SGHRS and CDR2 YFSETQ. The CDR3: CASSLATVGSTEAFF. Here the CDR3 DNA reads TGCGCCAGCAGCTTGGCAACGGTGGGTTCCACTGAAGCTTTCTTT.

The rearrangement uses TRBV28 and TRBJ1-2; TRBD1 might be the D (5 bases). Per the germline V gene, CDR1 is MDHEN and CDR2 is SYDVKM. V dropped 4 bases and J dropped 4 bases, with 16 bases sitting between them. The CDR3 length is 15 residues. The CDR3 bases are TGTGCCAGCAGTTCCCCGGGGGGTGGATTCTATGGCTACACCTTC. Its protein is CASSSPGGGFYGYTF.

The chain joins TRBV28 to TRBJ1-5, with D possibly being TRBD1 (5 bases). From germline, CDR1 is MDHEN and CDR2 SYDVKM. This CDR3 spans 18 amino acids. Trimming shortened V by 5 bases and J by 0 bases, and 20 bases separated the two germline ends. The CDR3, as DNA: TGTGCCAGCAGTCCGACCCTTGGGGGTGGCTATAGCAATCAGCCCCAGCATTTT. Translating gives CASSPTLGGGYSNQPQHF.

The V gene is TRBV18, the J gene TRBJ2-1, with a possible D match to TRBD1 (6 bases). The CDR3 runs 16 residues. Germline V gene lookup returns CDR1 KGHSH and CDR2 LQKENI. V shed 0 bases and J shed 4 bases, with 13 bases lying between them. Written as DNA, the CDR3 is TGTGCCAGCTCACCACCGGGGACACCGGGATACAATGAGCAGTTCTTC. Translating it yields CASSPPGTPGYNEQFF.

V usage is TRBV5-4 and J usage is TRBJ2-2, with D tentatively TRBD1 (5 bases). CDR3 size: 13 residues. Between the trimmed V and J ends, which lost 5 bases and 2 bases, there was a span of 7 bases. CDR1 and CDR2 (germline): SGHNT, YYREEE (reference sequence). In DNA, the CDR3 is TGTGCCAGCAGGGACATTAACACCGGGGAGCTGTTTTTT. Amino acid sequence: CASRDINTGELFF.

The V call is TRBV7-2, the J call TRBJ1-1; D is unclear. Deletions cut 4 bases from V and 1 base from J, with 10 bases between. CDR1 is SGHTA and CDR2 is FQGNSA in the germline V gene. The CDR3 covers 14 residues. The CDR3 DNA is TGTGCCAGCAGCTCTGGACCCACGAACACTGAAGCTTTCTTT. It codes for CASSSGPTNTEAFF.

The rearrangement links TRBV5-1 to TRBJ2-5, with TRBD2 identical over 10 bases. Trimming removed 4 bases from V and 1 base from J; junction bases left unmatched: 7. CDR1 is SGHRS and CDR2 is YFSETQ in the germline V gene. This CDR3 is built from 16 residues. CDR3 in amino acids: CASSVATSGSQETQYF. As DNA, the CDR3 is TGCGCCAGCAGCGTCGCGACTAGCGGGTCCCAAGAGACCCAGTACTTC.

This rearrangement joins TRBV4-3 to TRBJ2-1; 9 nucleotides line up with TRBD1. CDR1 is LGHNA and CDR2 is YSLEER in the germline V gene. This CDR3 spans 15 amino acids. With 5 bases clipped from V and 8 bases from J, the junction kept 10 bases outside the gene matches. The CDR3 region is CASSTRTGVYDEQFF. The CDR3 nucleotides are TGCGCCAGCAGCACTCGGACAGGGGTTTACGATGAGCAGTTCTTC.

For this clone: Other DNA sequences from this sample encode an identical CDR3 as well. The chain couples TRBV28 to TRBJ2-7, with 13 positions matching TRBD2. The CDR3 is made up of 15 amino acids. Germline V CDR1 and CDR2: MDHEN, SYDVKM. With V trimmed by 2 bases and J by 3 bases, 1 base remained unmatched. The CDR3 reads CASSLGTSGDYEQYF. The CDR3 nucleotides are TGTGCCAGCAGTTTAGGGACTAGCGGGGACTACGAGCAGTACTTC.

The sample holds a few counts of this clone. The chain has TRBV6-1 and TRBJ2-7; tentatively, D is TRBD1 (6 bases). Germline CDR1 and CDR2: MNHNS and SASEGT. Trimming cost V 0 bases and J 3 bases, with 12 bases left between them. CDR3 length: 15 amino acids. Here the CDR3 reads CASSEAAGVNYEQYF. The CDR3, as DNA: TGTGCCAGCAGTGAAGCGGCAGGGGTAAACTACGAGCAGTACTTC.

The rearrangement joins TRBV18 to TRBJ2-3; 12 bases align to TRBD2. Germline V gives CDR1 KGHSH, CDR2 LQKENI. The V gene end was trimmed by 0 bases and the J gene end by 3 bases; junction bases not matched to a gene: 4. This CDR3 has 17 amino acids. The CDR3 sequence: CASSPPKLAGGTDTQYF. The CDR3 DNA reads TGTGCCAGCTCACCACCGAAACTAGCGGGAGGTACAGATACGCAGTATTTT. The whole variable domain, remainder taken from reference TRBV18 and TRBJ2-3, is NAGVMQNPRHLVRRRGQEARLRCSPMKGHSHVYWYRQLPEEGLKFMVYLQKENIIDESGMPKERFSAEFPKEGPSILRIQQVVRGDSAAYFCASSPPKLAGGTDTQYFGPGTRLTVL.

The V gene is TRBV15, the J gene TRBJ1-4, with D perhaps TRBD1 (5 bases). The CDR3 covers 14 residues. Trimming removed 5 bases at V and 8 bases at J, with 15 bases between. The germline gives CDR1 LNHNV, CDR2 YYDKDF (reference sequence). CDR3 DNA sequence: TGTGCCACCAGCGGCCGGGACCCGGGGGAAAAACTGTTTTTT. It translates to CATSGRDPGEKLFF. Based on the CDR3 plus reference TRBV15 and TRBJ1-4, the full variable domain is DAMVIQNPRYQVTQFGKPVTLSCSQTLNHNVMYWYQQKSSQAPKLLFHYYDKDFNNEADTPDNFQSRRPNTSFCFLDIRSPGLGDTAMYLCATSGRDPGEKLFFGSGTQLSVL.

The V and J genes are TRBV28 and TRBJ2-5, with TRBD2 as a possible D gene (5 bases). This CDR3 is 14 amino acids long. Germline CDR1 MDHEN, CDR2 SYDVKM. Trimming cost V 5 bases and J 4 bases, with 14 bases left between them. The chain's CDR3 is CASSRASIPETQYF. The CDR3 bases are TGTGCCAGCAGTCGAGCTAGCATCCCAGAGACCCAGTACTTC.

The chain employs TRBV19 and TRBJ1-1; D possibly corresponds to TRBD1 (6 bases). Deletions cut 6 bases from V and 1 base from J, with 9 bases between. This CDR3 region has 13 residues. The germline V gene has CDR1 LNHDA and CDR2 SQIVND (reference sequence). The CDR3 DNA follows: TGTGCCAGTAGCACACAGGGGAACACTGAAGCTTTCTTT. It codes for CASSTQGNTEAFF.

The J gene is TRBJ2-2, the V gene TRBV4-1; 10 nucleotides line up with TRBD2. The CDR3 length is 18 residues. The germline V gene encodes CDR1 MGHRA and CDR2 YSYEKL. V was pared by 1 base and J by 7 bases, with 12 bases of the junction left unmatched. CDR3 loop: CASSQVEGSGRRGGELFF. The DNA of the CDR3 is TGCGCCAGCAGCCAAGTTGAGGGTAGCGGGAGGAGAGGCGGGGAGCTGTTTTTT.